This TCR beta chain stems from a study of T cells after posttransplantation cyclophosphamide. Data came from immunoSEQ multiplex PCR; TCRdb stores just in-frame clones and leaves some out. The data show some 14,000 clones, with approximately 73% seen just once and about 1.3% held by the top ten. This sequence was found in a man aged 50 to 59. Sequencing used memory CD4+ T cells sorted from PBMCs.

CDR3 in amino acids: CASSFDRTGYEQYF. For the CDR3, the DNA is TGTGCCAGCAGCTTTGACAGGACCGGTTACGAGCAGTACTTC. The V gene is TRBV11-1, the J gene TRBJ2-7; D might be TRBD1 (6 bases). The CDR3 has 14 residues. CDR1 SGHAT and CDR2 FQDESV come from the germline V gene (reference sequence). The V gene lost 3 bases and the J gene lost 4 bases, with 13 bases spanning the gap.